The 22 T cell receptor beta chains reported below all come from one sample, sequenced in a study of graft-versus-host responses after intestinal transplantation. TCRdb's table, derived via immunoSEQ multiplex PCR, lists solely in-frame clones and lacks some. The sample lists tens of thousands of clones, about two fifths occurring once. Irradiated stimulators labeled with violet dye, 200,000 in number, were plated with 200,000 CFSE-labeled responders. The material sequenced was alloreactive CD8+ T cells from a mixed lymphocyte reaction culture, taken before transplantation. As to subset: CFSE-low proliferating T cells sorted from approximately 6-day pre-transplant mixed lymphocyte reaction (GvH or HvG direction). The receptors come from a human patient who was an organ donor for intestinal transplantation.

For the CDR3, the DNA is TGTGCCAGCAGTTACGGTAGCGGGGGGTACGAGCAGTACTTC. This codes for CASSYGSGGYEQYF. The rearrangement uses TRBV6-6 and TRBJ2-7; 10 bases are shared with TRBD2. CDR1 is MNHNY and CDR2 is SVGAGI in the germline V gene (reference sequence). The CDR3 sequence is 14 residues long. V gave up 2 bases and J gave up 4 bases; unmatched junction bases: 2.

J is TRBJ1-1 and V is TRBV11-2, with D possibly being TRBD1 (5 bases). The CDR3 length is 13 residues. V was trimmed by 3 bases and J by 4 bases, leaving 9 bases between them. Germline V gene lookup returns CDR1 SGHAT and CDR2 FQNNGV. CDR3 protein: CASSFGHATEAFF. Here the CDR3 DNA reads TGTGCCAGCAGCTTCGGACACGCCACTGAAGCTTTCTTT.

This clone occurred once. V gene TRBV6-6 combines with J gene TRBJ1-1; 7 nucleotides match TRBD1. The germline gives CDR1 MNHNY, CDR2 SVGAGI (reference sequence). J lost 0 bases, V lost 7 bases, and 11 bases had no gene match. The CDR3 runs to 16 residues. The CDR3 here is CASIGPGQLMNTEAFF. CDR3 sequence (DNA): TGTGCCAGCATCGGACCGGGACAGTTAATGAACACTGAAGCTTTCTTT.

This clone was seen a few times. The chain uses TRBV6-1 and TRBJ1-1; no clear D gene. This CDR3 comprises 12 residues. Germline V gene data show CDR1 as MNHNS and CDR2 as SASEGT. Trimming cost V 8 bases and J 3 bases, with 10 bases left between them. The chain's CDR3 is CASGPGDTEAFF. The CDR3 bases are TGTGCCAGCGGGCCTGGGGACACTGAAGCTTTCTTT.

The table lists this clone with a few counts. The chain recombines TRBV7-9 with TRBJ2-4, with D maybe TRBD2 (6 bases). The CDR3 runs to 18 residues. Germline V lookup: CDR1 SEHNR, CDR2 FQNEAQ (reference sequence). V lost 3 bases and J 0 bases, leaving 18 bases between the germline ends. This CDR3 reads CASSLGRWQGLAKNIQYF. The CDR3, as DNA: TGTGCCAGCAGCTTGGGGCGGTGGCAGGGACTAGCCAAAAACATTCAGTACTTC. The whole variable domain, filled in from reference TRBV7-9 and TRBJ2-4, reads DTGVSQNPRHKITKRGQNVTFRCDPISEHNRLYWYRQTLGQGPEFLTYFQNEAQLEKSRLLSDRFSAERPKGSFSTLEIQRTEQGDSAMYLCASSLGRWQGLAKNIQYFGAGTRLSVL.

The genes are TRBV27 and TRBJ1-5; D uncertain. The germline V and J ends were trimmed by 4 bases and 0 bases, with 4 bases remaining between them. The CDR3 extends over 13 amino acids. Per the germline V gene, CDR1 is MNHEY and CDR2 is SMNVEV (reference sequence). The DNA for the CDR3 is TGTGCCAGCAGTTACTATAGCAATCAGCCCCAGCATTTT. This translates into CASSYYSNQPQHF.

CDR3 in DNA: TGTGCCAGCAGCCCCCCCAACACTGAAGCTTTCTTT. Its translation: CASSPPNTEAFF. The chain couples TRBV14 to TRBJ1-1; no clear D. The length of the CDR3 is 12 residues. Germline V gene sequence: CDR1 SGHDN, CDR2 FVKESK. The ends were cut back, 4 bases at V and 2 bases at J, with 5 bases in the middle.

There are a few counts of this clone. The chain recombines TRBV9 with TRBJ2-7, with 7 positions matching TRBD2. V lost 2 bases, J lost 3 bases, and 11 bases stayed unmatched. Germline CDR1 is SGDLS and CDR2 is YYNGEE. CDR3 length equals 16 residues. The CDR3 bases are TGTGCCAGCAGCGTTCAGAGTGGGCTAGCGGTCTACGAGCAGTACTTC. It is translated as CASSVQSGLAVYEQYF.

This chain connects TRBV21-1 to TRBJ1-2. TRBV21-1 is noted as a pseudogene. The CDR3 covers 18 residues. The CDR3 bases are TGTGCCAGCAGCAAAAAATTGGGAGGGCTCCCCCACCTTTATGGCTACACCTTC. It translates to CASSKKLGGLPHLYGYTF.

V gene TRBV27 combines with J gene TRBJ2-1; D remains ambiguous. This CDR3 region has 13 residues. Germline CDR1 reads MNHEY; CDR2 reads SMNVEV (reference sequence). V gave up 5 bases and J gave up 5 bases, with 10 bases separating them. CDR3 amino acids: CASSILGNNEQFF. CDR3 DNA sequence: TGTGCCAGCAGTATCCTAGGGAACAATGAGCAGTTCTTC.

The chain employs TRBV28 and TRBJ2-7, with 7 nucleotides matching TRBD1. This CDR3 contains 14 residues. V trimming: 5 bases; J trimming: 3 bases; junction bases outside the gene matches: 7. Germline assignment: CDR1 MDHEN and CDR2 SYDVKM. The CDR3 reads CASSLTGTHYEQYF. CDR3 nucleotides: TGTGCCAGCAGTCTGACAGGGACACACTACGAGCAGTACTTC.

A few counts support this clone. This chain connects TRBV9 to TRBJ1-1; 9 nucleotides match TRBD1. The CDR3 extends over 14 amino acids. The trim removed 3 bases at V and 4 bases at J, leaving 4 bases unmatched. Germline V gene lookup returns CDR1 SGDLS and CDR2 YYNGEE. In DNA form, the CDR3 reads TGTGCCAGCAGCGCCGGGACAGGGACCACTGAAGCTTTCTTT. This encodes CASSAGTGTTEAFF.

The chain couples TRBV7-9 to TRBJ1-2, with D maybe TRBD1 (5 bases). Germline V lookup: CDR1 SEHNR, CDR2 FQNEAQ (reference sequence). This CDR3 has 17 residues. Trimming cost V 0 bases and J 4 bases, with 18 bases left between them. Here the CDR3 reads CASSLASPEGAIYGYTF. CDR3 DNA: TGTGCCAGCAGCTTAGCTTCCCCCGAAGGGGCCATCTATGGCTACACCTTC.

V is TRBV19 and J is TRBJ2-5; no clear D. Germline assignment: CDR1 LNHDA and CDR2 SQIVND (reference sequence). The CDR3 sequence is 14 residues long. The germline V and J ends were trimmed by 4 bases and 0 bases, with 9 bases remaining between them. DNA for the CDR3: TGTGCCAGTAGTAGGACGTGGCACCAAGAGACCCAGTACTTC. Residues: CASSRTWHQETQYF.

This clone is categorized as medium-sized. The rearrangement links TRBV2 to TRBJ2-7; the D gene is possibly TRBD1 (6 bases). Per the germline V gene, CDR1 is SNHLY and CDR2 is FYNNEI. Trimming cost V 8 bases and J 0 bases, with 11 bases left between them. This CDR3 region has 13 residues. The CDR3 region has the DNA TGTGCCAGCTCGGACAGTCTCTCCTACGAGCAGTACTTC. This gives the protein CASSDSLSYEQYF.

The rearrangement uses TRBV6-1 and TRBJ2-5, with D perhaps matching TRBD2 (6 bases). Between the trimmed V and J ends, which lost 1 base and 0 bases, there was a span of 12 bases. This CDR3 contains 16 residues. From germline, CDR1 is MNHNS and CDR2 SASEGT. The CDR3 is CASSEGPGLHQETQYF. In DNA, the CDR3 is TGTGCCAGCAGTGAAGGGCCGGGACTTCACCAAGAGACCCAGTACTTC.

In this sample, this clone turned up a few times. The rearrangement uses TRBV6-1 and TRBJ2-7; D is undetermined. V lost 10 bases to trimming and J lost 0 bases, with 7 bases between them. Germline V gives CDR1 MNHNS, CDR2 SASEGT. CDR3 length equals 11 residues. CDR3 residues: CATRNSYEQYF. In nucleotides, the CDR3 is TGTGCCACGCGCAACTCCTACGAGCAGTACTTC.

The genes are TRBV4-1 and TRBJ2-5; the D is unclear. Germline V gives CDR1 MGHRA, CDR2 YSYEKL. With 0 bases removed from V and 5 bases from J, the gap between germline ends came to 10 bases. The CDR3 has 14 amino acids. The DNA of the CDR3 is TGCGCCAGCAGCCAAGAACCCGCCTGGGAGACCCAGTACTTC. Translation: CASSQEPAWETQYF.

A few counts support this clone. The rearrangement uses TRBV4-1 and TRBJ2-3, with TRBD2 matching 7 bases. J was trimmed by 4 bases and V by 1 base; bases with no gene match: 8. The length of the CDR3 is 16 residues. From germline, CDR1 is MGHRA and CDR2 YSYEKL. The CDR3 DNA follows: TGCGCCAGCAGCCAAGTATTCACGGGAGGCCCAGATACGCAGTATTTT. Translating gives CASSQVFTGGPDTQYF.

The gene calls are TRBV5-1 and TRBJ2-5; D possibly matches TRBD1 or TRBD2 (6 bases each). The germline gives CDR1 SGHRS, CDR2 YFSETQ. The CDR3 length is 15 residues. Trimming shortened V by 0 bases and J by 4 bases, and 13 bases separated the two germline ends. CDR3 sequence: CASSLALGGGETQYF. In DNA, the CDR3 is TGCGCCAGCAGCTTGGCCTTAGGAGGGGGAGAGACCCAGTACTTC.

The CDR3 region is CASGLAGNTDTQYF. DNA of the CDR3: TGTGCCAGCGGACTAGCGGGAAACACAGATACGCAGTATTTT. The chain has TRBV27 and TRBJ2-3, with TRBD2 matching 12 bases. CDR1 MNHEY and CDR2 SMNVEV come from the germline V gene (reference sequence). Trimming at V came to 8 bases and at J to 2 bases, leaving 2 bases not matched to a gene. The CDR3 is made up of 14 amino acids.

As to this clone: A much larger clone sits a single nucleotide away, making a read error possible. At the DNA level, this CDR3 is encoded by other sequences in the same sample as well. The chain couples TRBV29-1 to TRBJ1-1, with D perhaps matching TRBD1 (5 bases). CDR3 length: 13 amino acids. V was shortened by 2 bases and J by 5 bases, with 12 bases between the two germline ends. The V gene's germline CDR1 is SQVTM and CDR2 ANQGSEA. CDR3 sequence: CSVELGGGTEAFF. CDR3 nucleotides: TGCAGCGTTGAACTGGGGGGGGGAACTGAAGCTTTCTTT.